This T cell receptor (beta chain) was identified during a study of blood T cell repertoires in COVID-19. Overall study context: Collection of acute and convalescent COVID-19 samples took place in the United States, Italy and Spain.

The CDR3 sequence is 12 residues long. The germline V gene encodes CDR1 SNHLY and CDR2 FYNNEI. With regard to this clone: An end of the junction differs from the germline gene, which may be a read error.

How the authors handled the data: Nucleated cell number was recorded as an estimate derived from reference gene primer amplification. Some clones are missing from TCRdb's copy, which holds only in-frame ones; the method was immunoSEQ multiplex PCR. The DNA gave D and trimming, while V, J and clone size come from that table. The repertoire includes around 20,000 clones, roughly 90% of them detected once, and roughly 8.3% sits in the top ten. J is TRBJ2-1 and V is TRBV2; TRBD1 aligns across 7 bases. The origin of this receptor is a human donor in a cohort sampled during active COVID-19. The donor label of this sample is uncertain. The material sequenced was peripheral blood. DNA of the CDR3: TGTGCCAGCAGTGACAACAGGGGACCGAAGATCTTC. Translating gives CASSDNRGPKIF.